This T cell receptor beta chain emerged from a study of beta chain features in type 1 diabetes. Study-wide context: Researchers looked at some 99 million sorted cells across all samples. Study-level points and caveats: Moderate but significant shortening of TCRB CDR3s was recorded in all four CD4+ subsets from Type 1 diabetes patients. HLA effects on TCRB rearrangement stayed unresolved here. Naive, central memory and Treg TCRB repertoires seemed to resemble each other more closely in patients than they did in healthy donors.

The table lists this clone with a few counts. Its antigen is unidentified. In all sorted populations, purity surpassed 98%. Expressed TCRB transcripts were sequenced because the entire RNA isolate underwent reverse transcription. Profiling relied on immunoSEQ multiplex PCR, and the TCRdb table lists in-frame clones only, not all of them. Altogether 100,000 to 150,000 clones are present, about 18% being singletons, with the ten largest covering 2.6%. The source of this sequence is a man in his late teens or twenties with type 1 diabetes. Material for sequencing was central memory CD4+ T cells from blood.

CDR3 sequence: CASSQERATEAFF. The CDR3 bases are TGCGCCAGCAGCCAAGAACGGGCAACTGAAGCTTTCTTT. The chain joins TRBV4-3 to TRBJ1-1; D not certain. The CDR3 runs 13 residues. The germline CDR1 and CDR2 sequences are LGHNA and YSLEER. Trimming removed 0 bases from V and 5 bases from J, with 7 bases in between.